These 20 T cell receptor beta chains originate from one sample sequenced in a study of T cell responses to AZD1222 COVID-19 vaccine. Only in-frame clones appear in the TCRdb table, and some are missing; sequencing was by immunoSEQ multiplex PCR. Of approximately 200,000 clones listed, 90% to 95% are singletons. The input for sequencing was peripheral blood, taken on day 0 of AZD1222 vaccination. Source of these receptors: an adult in good health.

The chain is built from TRBV11-2 and TRBJ1-5; 7 bases agree with TRBD1. There are 15 residues in the CDR3. Germline values: CDR1 SGHAT, CDR2 FQNNGV. J lost 1 base, V lost 5 bases, and 5 bases had no gene match. This chain's CDR3 is CASSAGTASNQPQHF. CDR3 nucleotides: TGTGCCAGCAGCGCCGGGACAGCGAGCAATCAGCCCCAGCATTTT.

V and J are TRBV7-8 and TRBJ2-7; 8 bases map to TRBD1. This CDR3 comprises 16 residues. With V trimmed by 4 bases and J by 4 bases, 12 bases remained unmatched. Germline V gene sequence: CDR1 SGHVS, CDR2 FQNEAQ. The CDR3: CASSSLKHQGAYEQYF. The CDR3 DNA reads TGTGCCAGCAGCTCTCTTAAGCACCAGGGGGCTTACGAGCAGTACTTC. Full variable domain (missing parts from reference TRBV7-8 and TRBJ2-7): GAGVSQSPRYKVAKRGQDVALRCDPISGHVSLFWYQQALGQGPEFLTYFQNEAQLDKSGLPSDRFFAERPEGSVSTLKIQRTQQEDSAVYLCASSSLKHQGAYEQYFGPGTRLTVT.

The chain recombines TRBV11-2 with TRBJ2-3; D not resolved. Germline lookup yields CDR1 SGHAT and CDR2 FQNNGV. The CDR3 length is 15 residues. V lost 2 bases and J 2 bases, leaving 11 bases between the germline ends. The CDR3 sequence is CASSLLMRNTDTQYF. The CDR3 bases are TGTGCCAGCAGCTTATTGATGCGGAACACAGATACGCAGTATTTT.

V usage is TRBV2 and J usage is TRBJ1-4; tentative D call: TRBD1 (5 bases). The CDR3 is 15 residues long. Trimming cost V 2 bases and J 2 bases, with 9 bases left between them. Germline-derived CDR1 and CDR2 are SNHLY and FYNNEI. Here the CDR3 DNA reads TGTGCCAGCAGTGAATTCGGGGGGACTAATGAAAAACTGTTTTTT. Protein: CASSEFGGTNEKLFF.

The chain has TRBV9 and TRBJ2-5, with D uncertain. CDR1 is SGDLS and CDR2 is YYNGEE in the germline V gene. The CDR3 has 13 residues. Trimming left V 0 bases short and J 2 bases short, with 5 bases between. CDR3 sequence (DNA): TGTGCCAGCAGCGTAGCTGCGCAAGAGACCCAGTACTTC. Translated: CASSVAAQETQYF.

The chain combines TRBV24-1 with TRBJ2-1; the D gene is possibly TRBD1 (5 bases). The CDR3 contains 12 residues. Germline V gives CDR1 KGHDR, CDR2 SFDVKD. The V end was cut by 7 bases, the J end by 7 bases, with 10 bases between. CDR3 DNA: TGTGCCACCAGCCATCAGGGAAATGAGCAGTTCTTC. Translated, it gives CATSHQGNEQFF.

This chain uses TRBV6-5 with TRBJ2-1; D not certain. V was clipped by 2 bases and J by 8 bases, with 10 bases between them. The CDR3 is 13 amino acids. Germline CDR1 and CDR2: MNHEY and SVGAGI. CDR3 protein: CASSYGPWDEQFF. The CDR3 DNA follows: TGTGCCAGCAGTTACGGGCCTTGGGATGAGCAGTTCTTC.

About this clone itself: One end of the junction varies from germline; a read error may be responsible. V and J are TRBV7-7 and TRBJ2-7; 7 bases line up with TRBD1. This CDR3 contains 15 residues. Germline CDR1 and CDR2: SSHAT and FNYEAQ (reference sequence). CDR3 in amino acids: CASSLGTGVSGEQYF. DNA of the CDR3: TGTGCTAGCAGCTTAGGAACAGGGGTTTCAGGCGAGCAGTACTTC.

This chain joins TRBV2 and TRBJ1-3; TRBD1 matches 7 bases. The ends lost 6 bases at V and 0 bases at J; junction bases unmatched: 2. CDR3 length: 14 residues. Germline-derived CDR1 and CDR2 are SNHLY and FYNNEI. This CDR3 is CASSDRDSGNTIYF. In nucleotides, the CDR3 is TGTGCCAGCAGCGACAGGGACTCTGGAAACACCATATATTTT.

The J gene is TRBJ2-5, the V gene TRBV2; 9 nucleotides align to TRBD1. J was trimmed by 3 bases and V by 7 bases; bases with no gene match: 3. CDR3 length: 13 residues. Germline-derived CDR1 and CDR2 are SNHLY and FYNNEI. CDR3 sequence: CASTGDREETQYF. As DNA, the CDR3 is TGTGCCAGCACTGGGGACAGGGAAGAGACCCAGTACTTC.

The CDR3, as DNA: TGCGCCAGCAGCTCCGAAACACAGGGCTATGGCTACACCTTC. Amino acids: CASSSETQGYGYTF. The V gene is TRBV5-1, the J gene TRBJ1-2; the D gene is possibly TRBD1 (6 bases). Germline loops: CDR1 SGHRS, CDR2 YFSETQ. Trimming pared 3 bases from V and 4 bases from J, leaving 13 bases between. The CDR3 is made up of 14 amino acids.

This clone was seen a single time. The chain links TRBV6-5 to TRBJ1-3; D unclear. Looked up from germline, CDR1 is MNHEY and CDR2 is SVGAGI. The CDR3 is 15 residues long. V was trimmed by 6 bases and J by 2 bases, leaving 14 bases between them. CDR3 loop: CASRRKGPTGNTIYF. The CDR3 DNA reads as TGTGCCAGCAGGAGAAAGGGTCCGACTGGAAACACCATATATTTT.

This clone was observed once. The chain employs TRBV3-1 (or the pseudogene TRBV3-2) and TRBJ2-7, with 7 bases identical to TRBD1. Germline loops: CDR1 LGHDT, CDR2 YNNKEL (reference sequence). The V and J ends lost 2 bases and 0 bases, in that order; junction bases with no gene match: 10. CDR3 size: 17 residues. CDR3 residues: CASSQRGRTGSSYEQYF. CDR3 bases: TGTGCCAGCAGCCAAAGGGGCCGGACAGGAAGCTCCTACGAGCAGTACTTC.

The rearrangement links TRBV2 to TRBJ1-2; D not certain. The V gene lost 7 bases and the J gene lost 7 bases, with 13 bases spanning the gap. The length of the CDR3 is 12 residues. Per germline, CDR1 SNHLY and CDR2 FYNNEI. CDR3 region: CASMWAGGGYTF. CDR3 sequence (DNA): TGTGCCAGCATGTGGGCAGGCGGTGGCTACACCTTC. Combining the CDR3 with reference TRBV2 and TRBJ1-2 gives the whole variable domain EPEVTQTPSHQVTQMGQEVILRCVPISNHLYFYWYRQILGQKVEFLVSFYNNEISEKSEIFDDQFSVERPDGSNFTLKIRSTKLEDSAMYFCASMWAGGGYTFGSGTRLTVV.

This clone appeared a few times. This chain links TRBV4-2 with TRBJ1-1, with 8 nucleotides matching TRBD1. Germline V gene lookup returns CDR1 LGHNA and CDR2 YNFKEQ. This CDR3 contains 16 residues. V was clipped by 4 bases and J by 4 bases; unmatched bases: 11. The CDR3 loop reads CASSLRQGIPPTEAFF. CDR3 DNA: TGTGCCAGCAGCCTCCGACAGGGGATTCCCCCCACTGAAGCTTTCTTT.

CDR3 amino acids: CASSFGPSPDQPQHF. The CDR3 coding sequence is TGCGCCAGCAGCTTTGGGCCATCCCCCGATCAGCCCCAGCATTTT. This chain links TRBV5-1 with TRBJ1-5; D is undetermined. The CDR3 covers 15 residues. Germline V lookup: CDR1 SGHRS, CDR2 YFSETQ. V lost 2 bases and J 5 bases, leaving 14 bases between the germline ends.

The rearrangement joins TRBV5-1 to TRBJ2-7; D is unresolved. V lost 1 base to trimming and J lost 3 bases, with 14 bases between them. This CDR3 region has 15 residues. In germline, CDR1 is SGHRS, CDR2 YFSETQ. CDR3 bases: TGCGCCAGCAGCTTGCCCCGGGCAGTGGGCTACGAGCAGTACTTC. This gives the protein CASSLPRAVGYEQYF.

CDR3 DNA: TGTGCCAGTAGTCTCCAAGGCAACATAGGGGCTAGCACAGATACGCAGTATTTT. This sequence encodes CASSLQGNIGASTDTQYF. The rearrangement links TRBV19 to TRBJ2-3; D possibly corresponds to TRBD1 (5 bases). Trimming removed 5 bases at V and 0 bases at J, with 21 bases between. Germline V gene data show CDR1 as LNHDA and CDR2 as SQIVND (reference sequence). This CDR3 has 18 residues.

This chain connects TRBV4-3 to TRBJ2-1; TRBD2 is a possible D gene (7 bases). Germline-derived CDR1 and CDR2 are LGHNA and YSLEER. This CDR3 comprises 16 residues. The V end lost 0 bases, the J end lost 8 bases, and 17 bases lay between the germline ends. The CDR3 here is CASSQDRQRGRDEQFF. CDR3 sequence (DNA): TGCGCCAGCAGCCAAGATAGACAGAGGGGGAGGGATGAGCAGTTCTTC.

This clone was recorded once. The chain has TRBV6-5 and TRBJ1-1; the D gene is possibly TRBD1 (5 bases). V was clipped by 7 bases and J by 9 bases, with 24 bases between them. CDR1 MNHEY and CDR2 SVGAGI come from the germline V gene. This CDR3 is 15 amino acids long. CDR3 sequence reads: CASTNPTPPGPQAFF. The DNA for the CDR3 is TGTGCCAGCACAAATCCCACGCCCCCGGGACCCCAAGCTTTCTTT.